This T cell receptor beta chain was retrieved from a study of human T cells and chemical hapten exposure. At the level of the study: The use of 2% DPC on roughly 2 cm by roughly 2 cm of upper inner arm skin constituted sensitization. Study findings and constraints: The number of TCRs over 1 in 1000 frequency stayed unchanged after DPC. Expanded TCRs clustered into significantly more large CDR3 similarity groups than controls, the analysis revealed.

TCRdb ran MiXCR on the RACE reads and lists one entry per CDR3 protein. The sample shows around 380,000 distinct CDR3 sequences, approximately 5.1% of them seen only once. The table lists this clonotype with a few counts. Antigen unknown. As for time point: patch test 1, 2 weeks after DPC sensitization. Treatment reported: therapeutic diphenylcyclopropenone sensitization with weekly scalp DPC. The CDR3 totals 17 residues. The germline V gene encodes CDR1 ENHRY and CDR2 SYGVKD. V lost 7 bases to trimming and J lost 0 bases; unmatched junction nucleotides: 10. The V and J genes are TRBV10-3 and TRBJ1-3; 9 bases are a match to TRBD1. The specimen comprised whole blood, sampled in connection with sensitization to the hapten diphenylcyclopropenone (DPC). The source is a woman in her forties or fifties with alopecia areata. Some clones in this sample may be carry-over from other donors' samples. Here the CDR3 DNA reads TGTGCCATCACCGGGGACAGGGAACGAGGCTCTGGAAACACCATATATTTT. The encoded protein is CAITGDRERGSGNTIYF.